This is a list of T cell receptor beta chains from one sample in a study of blood T cell repertoires in COVID-19. Repertoires were generated with immunoSEQ multiplex PCR, while TCRdb's copy carries only in-frame clones and drops some. The profile shows 150,000 to 200,000 clones, around 84% of them singletons. Material: peripheral blood. The receptors were sampled from a woman older than 75 with acute or convalescent COVID-19. Each CDR3 is given with its conserved first and last residue. A D gene is named only where the DNA matches it firmly. Clone sizes are given selectively: once, few, many, or a class where the clone is expanded.

cdr3_nt	cdr3_aa	clone_size	d_call	v_call	j_call
TGTGCCAGCACCGGGACAGAGAACACCGGGGAGCTGTTTTTT	CASTGTENTGELFF	.	TRBD1	TRBV2	TRBJ2-2
TGTGCCAGCAGCTTTCCCCGCGGGGGGCCGAGCTCCTACAATGAGCAGTTCTTC	CASSFPRGGPSSYNEQFF	once	TRBD2	TRBV7-9	TRBJ2-1
TGTGCCAGCAGTTATAGAAGTGAGCAGTTCTTC	CASSYRSEQFF	few	.	TRBV6-6	TRBJ2-1
TGTGCCACCAGCAGAGATGTTACGGCCTACGAGCAGTACTTC	CATSRDVTAYEQYF	.	.	TRBV15	TRBJ2-7
TGTGCCAGCAGCCCCGTTTCAGGGGGTGGGCCTAGGGAGCAGTACTTC	CASSPVSGGGPREQYF	.	TRBD1	TRBV7-9	TRBJ2-7
TGTGCCAGCAGTTTCGACAGAAACTATGGCTACACCTTC	CASSFDRNYGYTF	.	.	TRBV12-3/TRBV12-4	TRBJ1-2
TGTGCCAGCAGCGGGGGGACAGGAGGGAATTCACCCCTCCACTTT	CASSGGTGGNSPLHF	.	TRBD1	TRBV9	TRBJ1-6
TGCAGTGCTCGGGACTTTGAAGCTTTCTTT	CSARDFEAFF	.	.	TRBV20-1	TRBJ1-1
TGTGCCATCACCCAGGACAGGGAATCCCCGCTCACCTTC	CAITQDRESPLTF	.	TRBD1	TRBV10-3	TRBJ1-2
TGTGCCAGCAGCGGAATCCGACTCCAGCGCTCTGGGGCCAACGTCCTGACTTTC	CASSGIRLQRSGANVLTF	.	.	TRBV5-6	TRBJ2-6
TGTGCCAGCAGCCCCCCCGGAGAGGGTAGACATGGCTACACCTTC	CASSPPGEGRHGYTF	.	.	TRBV11-2	TRBJ1-2
TGTGCCAGCAGTTACCAGCGGGCCGGGGAGCTGTTTTTT	CASSYQRAGELFF	.	.	TRBV6-2/TRBV6-3	TRBJ2-2
TGTGCCAGTAGTCCAGGGGGCGCCCCGACCCAGCATTTT	CASSPGGAPTQHF	.	TRBD1	TRBV19	TRBJ1-5
TGTGCCAGCAGCTTAGGATTCGCAGGCTCTGGAAACACCATATATTTT	CASSLGFAGSGNTIYF	.	.	TRBV13	TRBJ1-3
TGTGCCAGCAGTTTCGGGGGGATAACCTACGAGCAGTACTTC	CASSFGGITYEQYF	once	TRBD2	TRBV2	TRBJ2-7
TGTGCCAGCAGTTTAGCGGGACGAAACACCGGGGAGCTGTTTTTT	CASSLAGRNTGELFF	.	.	TRBV28	TRBJ2-2
TGTGCCAGCACCAACTCCTGGGCTGAAAAACTGTTTTTT	CASTNSWAEKLFF	.	.	TRBV12-3/TRBV12-4	TRBJ1-4
TGTGCCAGCAGTGGTCAGTTAGAGACCCAGTACTTC	CASSGQLETQYF	.	.	TRBV2	TRBJ2-5
TGTGCCAGTAGTCCACGGACAGGGGGCTACACCGGGGAGCTGTTTTTT	CASSPRTGGYTGELFF	.	TRBD1	TRBV19	TRBJ2-2
TGCGCCAGCAGCTTACGGGGGGCTGAGAATGAGCAGTTCTTC	CASSLRGAENEQFF	.	.	TRBV5-1	TRBJ2-1
TGTGCCAGTAGTACCGGACTAGCGGCACCTTACGAGCAGTACTTC	CASSTGLAAPYEQYF	.	TRBD2	TRBV19	TRBJ2-7
TGCGCCAGCAGCTGGGGACAGGGACCCTACAATGAGCAGTTCTTC	CASSWGQGPYNEQFF	.	TRBD1	TRBV5-1	TRBJ2-1
TGTGCCAGCAGCTTGGGGTACAGGGGAGAATTCGGGGAGCTGTTTTTT	CASSLGYRGEFGELFF	once	TRBD1	TRBV5-6	TRBJ2-2
TGTGCCAGCAGCTTAGATGGAAGAGGGAGCAATGAGCAGTTCTTC	CASSLDGRGSNEQFF	.	.	TRBV11-3	TRBJ2-1
TGTGCCAGCAGCCAAGAGCCCGACAGCTATGGCTACACCTTC	CASSQEPDSYGYTF	.	.	TRBV4-2	TRBJ1-2
TGTGCCAGCAGTTACTCCGGCAGGGTAATAAGTGAAGCTTTCTTT	CASSYSGRVISEAFF	few	.	TRBV6-5	TRBJ1-1
TGTGCCAGCAGGGGGGTCACACACAGGGACACTGAAGCTTTCTTT	CASRGVTHRDTEAFF	.	.	TRBV27	TRBJ1-1
TGTGCCTGGAGTGGACAGGATGTGGATCAGCCCCAGCATTTT	CAWSGQDVDQPQHF	.	.	TRBV30	TRBJ1-5
TGTGCCAGCAGCTCAAAACTACAGGGGGGGTACAATGAGCAGTTCTTC	CASSSKLQGGYNEQFF	.	.	TRBV5-4	TRBJ2-1
TGCGCCAGCAGTGGGGGGAGGTACTCCTACAATGAGCAGTTCTTC	CASSGGRYSYNEQFF	.	.	TRBV10-2	TRBJ2-1
TGTGCCAGCAGCTGGGACAGTACGGCGGGTTCACCCCTCCACTTT	CASSWDSTAGSPLHF	.	TRBD1	TRBV7-9	TRBJ1-6
TGTGCCAGCAGCCAATACGGGACGGACTATAATGAAAAACTGTTTTTT	CASSQYGTDYNEKLFF	.	.	TRBV14	TRBJ1-4
TGTGCCAGCAGCTTGAGACAGGGTCGGAACACCGGGGAGCTGTTTTTT	CASSLRQGRNTGELFF	once	TRBD1	TRBV5-5	TRBJ2-2
TGTGCCATCAGTGAACTAGCGGGAGCCACAGATACGCAGTATTTT	CAISELAGATDTQYF	.	TRBD2	TRBV10-3	TRBJ2-3
TGTGCCACCAGTGCAGGCCTTGGGGGCCAGCCCCAGCATTTT	CATSAGLGGQPQHF	once	.	TRBV24-1	TRBJ1-5
TGCGCCAGCAACCAAGCCCAAACAGGGATCTACACCTTC	CASNQAQTGIYTF	.	.	TRBV5-1	TRBJ1-2
TGTGCCAGCAGCTACCCGGAGCAGCGGGCACCGTACGAGCAGTACTTC	CASSYPEQRAPYEQYF	once	.	TRBV5-6	TRBJ2-7